This entry describes one T cell receptor beta chain. Its cognate antigen has yet to be identified. Within one base of it there is no much larger clone, and no base qualities were kept. Patients chosen for sequencing had shown expansion of CD8+CD57+ cells by flow cytometry. Every patient had severe acquired aplastic anemia, diagnosed using the International Study of Aplastic Anemia and Agranulocytosis and Camitta criteria. No therapy had been received by the patients at the time of blood sampling. The study deep-sequenced TCR repertoires of sorted CD4+ and CD8+ blood T cells from severe aplastic anemia patients and healthy subjects. In the USA, patient enrollment took place under clinicaltrials.gov protocols 00001620, 01623167, 00001397, 00071045, 00081523 and 00961064. Ficoll-Paque density gradient centrifugation was used to isolate peripheral blood mononuclear cells. Before DNA extraction, CD4+ and CD8+ T cells were sorted by FACS or by magnetic beads.

This record belongs to a study of CD8+CD57+ T cells in acquired aplastic anemia (dated by TCRdb to between 2017 and 2018). Describing the broader study: DNA extracted from sorted CD4+ and CD8+ cells had a mean of roughly 3.4 ug, with a range of roughly 0.2 to 30 ug. CD8+CD57+ expansion was defined as a frequency above the mean frequency observed in healthy subjects. Study-level results and caveats: Patients and healthy controls showed no significant difference in CD8+ Simpson's diversity (P=0.060). About 28 CD8+ CDR3 sequences were found in both patients and controls but appeared to be highly expressed in patients and within the immunodominant clones of the patients.

Reading from cysteine to phenylalanine, the CDR3 counts 15 amino acids. CDR3 DNA is the only sequence kept; it has 45 bases, read in frame from the first base. CDR1 SNHLY and CDR2 FYNNEI were looked up in the germline V gene. V and J are truncated by 5 bases and 1 base respectively, leaving an intervening sequence of 12 bases. Genomic DNA served as template for TCR beta VDJ combination and CDR3 sequence profiling. An Illumina HiSeq 2000 was the platform used for TCR repertoire sequencing. In the original analysis: TRBV/TRBJ rearrangement plots, CDR3 size and DJ length profiles, and Simpson's diversity index were used to assess repertoires. The most abundant DNA sequence in the deep sequencing data was defined as the immunodominant clone. CDR3 amino acid sequences were screened for sharing across subjects and compared with published repertoires and the VDJdb database. TCRdb passed the public sequencing reads through fastp at Q25 and MiXCR, retaining productive beta sequences. CDR3 protein duplicates are merged, each entry listing the most common genes and DNA. The V and J calls follow TCRdb's processing rather than the paper's. The sample table holds around 200,000 distinct CDR3 sequences, of which just under 50% were seen once. Jointly, the top ten make up 8% to 10% of the sample.

The sequencing sample was made of sorted CD4+, CD8+, or CD8+CD57+ T cells (not recorded which) from PBMCs. The V gene is TRBV2 and the J gene is TRBJ2-1; a tentative D match to TRBD2 spans 6 bases. The source is a human donor with aplastic anemia. This receptor carries the CDR3 CASSRSGLSYNEQFF. The sequence in DNA is TGTGCCAGCAGTAGAAGCGGGTTGTCCTACAATGAGCAGTTCTTC. Joined to the reference TRBV2 and TRBJ2-1 proteins, this CDR3 gives the full variable domain: EPEVTQTPSHQVTQMGQEVILRCVPISNHLYFYWYRQILGQKVEFLVSFYNNEISEKSEIFDDQFSVERPDGSNFTLKIRSTKLEDSAMYFCASSRSGLSYNEQFFGPGTRLTVL.